This is a list of T cell receptor beta chains from one sample in a study of early T cells in non-severe SARS-CoV-2 infection. TCRdb reprocessed the 5' RACE reads via MiXCR and lists one record per CDR3 protein. The sample has about 80,000 distinct CDR3 sequences, about an eighth seen once. Sequencing was carried out using whole blood. The receptors originated from an adult who was a healthcare worker with PCR-confirmed SARS-CoV-2 infection or an uninfected control (not recorded which). The CDR3 runs from the conserved cysteine through the conserved F or W. The D gene is left open where the match is weak. Rows may omit the clone size; those that give it use once, few, many or a size class.

j_gene: TRBJ2-3; abundance: few; v_gene: TRBV5-1; d_gene: -; CDR3aa: CASSSETVPVTDTQYF; CDR3nt: TGCGCCAGCAGCTCTGAGACAGTCCCGGTGACAGATACGCAGTATTTT
j_gene: TRBJ1-1; abundance: once; v_gene: TRBV6-5; d_gene: TRBD1; CDR3aa: CASTLPGTGVTEAFF; CDR3nt: TGTGCCAGCACCCTTCCGGGGACAGGGGTGACTGAAGCTTTCTTT
j_gene: TRBJ2-7; abundance: few; v_gene: TRBV4-1; d_gene: TRBD1; CDR3aa: CASSPPGQGLSSYEQYF; CDR3nt: TGCGCCAGCAGCCCTCCGGGACAGGGTTTATCTTCCTACGAGCAGTACTTC
j_gene: TRBJ2-7; abundance: few; v_gene: TRBV6-2/TRBV6-3; d_gene: TRBD2; CDR3aa: CASGSSGYEQYF; CDR3nt: TGTGCCAGCGGGTCTAGCGGGTACGAGCAGTACTTC
j_gene: TRBJ2-2; abundance: few; v_gene: TRBV2; d_gene: -; CDR3aa: CASGRGSNTGELFF; CDR3nt: TGTGCCAGCGGGCGGGGCTCCAACACCGGGGAGCTGTTTTTT
j_gene: TRBJ1-3; abundance: many; v_gene: TRBV29-1; d_gene: -; CDR3aa: CSVGLGQSGNTIYF; CDR3nt: TGCAGCGTTGGCCTTGGACAGTCTGGAAACACCATATATTTT
j_gene: TRBJ1-2; abundance: -; v_gene: TRBV6-6; d_gene: TRBD1; CDR3aa: CASTGQGGGGYTF; CDR3nt: TGTGCCAGCACCGGACAGGGGGGAGGAGGCTACACCTTC
j_gene: TRBJ2-7; abundance: many; v_gene: TRBV5-4; d_gene: -; CDR3aa: CASRPGLGGYEQYF; CDR3nt: TGTGCCAGCAGGCCCGGGCTAGGGGGCTACGAGCAGTACTTC
j_gene: TRBJ2-5; abundance: -; v_gene: TRBV20-1; d_gene: TRBD2; CDR3aa: CSARGHPGLAAYQETQYF; CDR3nt: TGCAGTGCTAGAGGACACCCGGGACTAGCGGCGTACCAAGAGACCCAGTACTTC
j_gene: TRBJ2-3; abundance: many; v_gene: TRBV4-1; d_gene: TRBD2; CDR3aa: CASSQSRLAGGTDTQYF; CDR3nt: TGCGCCAGCAGCCAGTCTCGACTAGCGGGGGGGACAGATACGCAGTATTTT
j_gene: TRBJ1-5; abundance: many; v_gene: TRBV5-1; d_gene: -; CDR3aa: CASSLAGVGNQPQHF; CDR3nt: TGCGCCAGCAGCTTGGCGGGGGTCGGCAATCAGCCCCAGCATTTT
j_gene: TRBJ2-7; abundance: few; v_gene: TRBV12-3/TRBV12-4; d_gene: TRBD1; CDR3aa: CASSPGGSSYEQYF; CDR3nt: TGTGCCAGCAGTCCAGGGGGTAGCTCCTACGAGCAGTACTTC
j_gene: TRBJ2-7; abundance: many; v_gene: TRBV19; d_gene: -; CDR3aa: CASRSVDYEQYF; CDR3nt: TGTGCCAGTAGAAGCGTGGACTACGAGCAGTACTTC
j_gene: TRBJ2-1; abundance: many; v_gene: TRBV12-3/TRBV12-4; d_gene: TRBD2; CDR3aa: CASTFLVTSGGAAHEQFF; CDR3nt: TGTGCCAGCACCTTCCTGGTGACTAGCGGGGGGGCCGCCCATGAGCAGTTCTTC
j_gene: TRBJ1-2; abundance: few; v_gene: TRBV18; d_gene: TRBD1; CDR3aa: CASSQGQGQTGYTF; CDR3nt: TGTGCCAGCTCACAGGGACAGGGTCAAACAGGCTACACCTTC
j_gene: TRBJ1-1; abundance: -; v_gene: TRBV13; d_gene: -; CDR3aa: CASSRGGGAGLSTEAFF; CDR3nt: TGTGCCAGCAGCCGCGGCGGGGGGGCCGGATTGAGCACTGAAGCTTTCTTT
j_gene: TRBJ2-1; abundance: few; v_gene: TRBV2; d_gene: -; CDR3aa: CASRVYEQFF; CDR3nt: TGTGCCAGCCGGGTCTATGAGCAGTTCTTC
j_gene: TRBJ2-7; abundance: few; v_gene: TRBV11-2; d_gene: TRBD2; CDR3aa: CASSNRGGYEQYF; CDR3nt: TGTGCCAGCAGCAACCGGGGGGGCTACGAGCAGTACTTC
j_gene: TRBJ2-3; abundance: many; v_gene: TRBV9; d_gene: -; CDR3aa: CASSVWRGQLGDTQYF; CDR3nt: TGTGCCAGCAGCGTATGGAGAGGGCAGCTGGGAGATACGCAGTATTTT
j_gene: TRBJ2-5; abundance: -; v_gene: TRBV7-8; d_gene: TRBD2; CDR3aa: CASSLAVQGGETQYF; CDR3nt: TGTGCCAGCAGCTTAGCGGTCCAGGGAGGGGAGACCCAGTACTTC
j_gene: TRBJ2-1; abundance: few; v_gene: TRBV7-9; d_gene: TRBD2; CDR3aa: CASSLGVASGPREQFF; CDR3nt: TGTGCCAGCAGCTTAGGCGTGGCTAGCGGCCCGCGTGAGCAGTTCTTC
j_gene: TRBJ2-3; abundance: few; v_gene: TRBV5-1; d_gene: TRBD1; CDR3aa: CASSLAGQGVDTQYF; CDR3nt: TGCGCCAGCAGCTTGGCCGGGCAGGGGGTTGATACGCAGTATTTT
j_gene: TRBJ2-7; abundance: many; v_gene: TRBV6-1; d_gene: -; CDR3aa: CASSEGDIYEQYF; CDR3nt: TGTGCCAGCAGTGAGGGGGACATCTACGAGCAGTACTTC
j_gene: TRBJ2-2; abundance: -; v_gene: TRBV5-1; d_gene: -; CDR3aa: CASSFPATGTGELFF; CDR3nt: TGCGCCAGCAGCTTCCCGGCAACGGGCACCGGGGAGCTGTTTTTT
j_gene: TRBJ2-7; abundance: -; v_gene: TRBV4-2; d_gene: TRBD1; CDR3aa: CASSQAATGSYEQYF; CDR3nt: TGTGCCAGCAGCCAGGCCGCGACAGGGTCATACGAGCAGTACTTC
j_gene: TRBJ2-7; abundance: once; v_gene: TRBV5-4; d_gene: TRBD2; CDR3aa: CAASGTSVHEQYF; CDR3nt: TGTGCTGCTAGCGGGACTAGCGTCCACGAGCAGTACTTC
j_gene: TRBJ1-2; abundance: few; v_gene: TRBV5-4; d_gene: -; CDR3aa: CASSSGAAGDYGYTF; CDR3nt: TGTGCCAGCAGCTCCGGGGCCGCCGGCGACTATGGCTACACCTTC
j_gene: TRBJ2-1; abundance: many; v_gene: TRBV7-2; d_gene: TRBD1; CDR3aa: CASSLAGGQGYNEQFF; CDR3nt: TGTGCCAGCAGCTTAGCAGGTGGACAGGGCTACAATGAGCAGTTCTTC
j_gene: TRBJ2-1; abundance: few; v_gene: TRBV9; d_gene: TRBD2; CDR3aa: CASSVSLAGGIDEQFF; CDR3nt: TGTGCCAGCAGCGTAAGTTTAGCGGGAGGTATCGATGAGCAGTTCTTC
j_gene: TRBJ2-7; abundance: many; v_gene: TRBV3-1; d_gene: -; CDR3aa: CASSQDNPLEQYF; CDR3nt: TGTGCCAGCAGCCAAGATAACCCCCTGGAGCAGTACTTC
j_gene: TRBJ2-7; abundance: few; v_gene: TRBV12-3/TRBV12-4; d_gene: -; CDR3aa: CASTLAGYEQYF; CDR3nt: TGTGCCAGCACCCTTGCCGGCTACGAGCAGTACTTC
j_gene: TRBJ1-5; abundance: many; v_gene: TRBV24-1; d_gene: TRBD1; CDR3aa: CATNRQGIGNQPQHF; CDR3nt: TGTGCCACCAATCGACAGGGGATTGGAAATCAGCCCCAGCATTTT
j_gene: TRBJ1-2; abundance: -; v_gene: TRBV20-1; d_gene: -; CDR3aa: CSATDRIYGYTF; CDR3nt: TGCAGTGCTACGGACAGAATCTATGGCTACACCTTC
j_gene: TRBJ2-3; abundance: few; v_gene: TRBV6-1; d_gene: TRBD2; CDR3aa: CASKHLAGSGTDTQYF; CDR3nt: TGTGCCAGCAAGCACCTAGCGGGGTCTGGGACAGATACGCAGTATTTT
j_gene: TRBJ2-1; abundance: many; v_gene: TRBV3-1; d_gene: TRBD2; CDR3aa: CASSQDPWLAGGNEQFF; CDR3nt: TGTGCCAGCAGCCAAGATCCCTGGCTAGCGGGGGGAAATGAGCAGTTCTTC
j_gene: TRBJ1-3; abundance: once; v_gene: TRBV13; d_gene: -; CDR3aa: CASSFTGDRNTIYF; CDR3nt: TGTGCCAGCAGCTTTACAGGCGATAGGAACACCATATATTTT
j_gene: TRBJ2-3; abundance: few; v_gene: TRBV6-2/TRBV6-3; d_gene: -; CDR3aa: CASSYSGPTRANTQYF; CDR3nt: TGTGCCAGCAGTTACTCGGGCCCTACCCGCGCGAATACGCAGTATTTT